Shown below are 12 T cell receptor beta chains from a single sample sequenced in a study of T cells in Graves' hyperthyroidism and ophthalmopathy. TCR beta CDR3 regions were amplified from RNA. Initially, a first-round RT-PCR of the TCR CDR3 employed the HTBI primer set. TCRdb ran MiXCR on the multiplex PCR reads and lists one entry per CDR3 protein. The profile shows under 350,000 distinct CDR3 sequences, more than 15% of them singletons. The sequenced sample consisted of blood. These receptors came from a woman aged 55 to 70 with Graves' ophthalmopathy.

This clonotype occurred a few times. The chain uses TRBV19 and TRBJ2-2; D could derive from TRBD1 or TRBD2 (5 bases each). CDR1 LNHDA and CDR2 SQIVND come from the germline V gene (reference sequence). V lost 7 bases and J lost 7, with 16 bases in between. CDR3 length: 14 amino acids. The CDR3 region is CASTLGVTHGELFF. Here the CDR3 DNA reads TGTGCCAGTACCCTGGGGGTCACGCACGGGGAGCTGTTTTTT.

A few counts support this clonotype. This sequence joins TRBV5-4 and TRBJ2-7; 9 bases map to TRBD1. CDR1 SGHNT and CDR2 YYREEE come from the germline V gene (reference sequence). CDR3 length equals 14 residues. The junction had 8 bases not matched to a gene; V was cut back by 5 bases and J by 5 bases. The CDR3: CASRSRDRAHEQYF. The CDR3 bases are TGTGCCAGCAGATCCCGGGACAGGGCCCACGAGCAGTACTTC.

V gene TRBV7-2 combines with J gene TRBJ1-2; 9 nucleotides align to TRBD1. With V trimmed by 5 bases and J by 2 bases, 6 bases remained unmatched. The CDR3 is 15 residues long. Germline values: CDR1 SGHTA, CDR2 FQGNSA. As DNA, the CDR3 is TGTGCCAGCAGCGTACGACAGGGGGTAAACTATGGCTACACCTTC. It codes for CASSVRQGVNYGYTF. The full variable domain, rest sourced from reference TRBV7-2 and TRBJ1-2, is GAGVSQSPSNKVTEKGKDVELRCDPISGHTALYWYRQSLGQGLEFLIYFQGNSAPDKSGLPSDRFSAERTGGSVSTLTIQRTQQEDSAVYLCASSVRQGVNYGYTFGSGTRLTVV.

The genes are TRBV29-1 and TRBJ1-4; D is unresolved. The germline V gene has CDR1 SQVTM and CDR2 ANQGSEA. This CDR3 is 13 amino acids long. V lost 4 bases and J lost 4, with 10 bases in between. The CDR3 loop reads CSVGRASNEKLFF. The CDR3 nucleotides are TGCAGCGTTGGAAGGGCTAGTAATGAAAAACTGTTTTTT.

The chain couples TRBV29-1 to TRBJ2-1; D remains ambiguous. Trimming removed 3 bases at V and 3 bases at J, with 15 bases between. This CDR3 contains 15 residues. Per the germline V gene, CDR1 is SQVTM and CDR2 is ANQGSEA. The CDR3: CSVDGLQSGYNEQFF. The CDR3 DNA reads TGCAGCGTTGATGGGTTGCAGTCCGGCTACAATGAGCAGTTCTTC.

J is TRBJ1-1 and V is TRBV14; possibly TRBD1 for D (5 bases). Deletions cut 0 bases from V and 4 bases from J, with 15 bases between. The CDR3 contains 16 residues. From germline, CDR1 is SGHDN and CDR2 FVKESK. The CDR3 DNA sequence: TGTGCCAGCAGCCAAGAACCTCAGGGTTATGGCACTGAAGCTTTCTTT. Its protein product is CASSQEPQGYGTEAFF.

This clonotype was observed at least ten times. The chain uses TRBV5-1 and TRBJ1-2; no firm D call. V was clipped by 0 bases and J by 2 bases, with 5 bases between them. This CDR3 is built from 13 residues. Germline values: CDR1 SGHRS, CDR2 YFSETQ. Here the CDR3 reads CASSLDENYGYTF. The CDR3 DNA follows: TGCGCCAGCAGCTTGGACGAGAACTATGGCTACACCTTC.

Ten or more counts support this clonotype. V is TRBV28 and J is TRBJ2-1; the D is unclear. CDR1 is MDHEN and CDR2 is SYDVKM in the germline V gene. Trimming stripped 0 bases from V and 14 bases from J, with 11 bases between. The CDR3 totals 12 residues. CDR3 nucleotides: TGTGCCAGCAGTTTATGGCCGGTTGGGAAGTTCTTC. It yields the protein CASSLWPVGKFF.

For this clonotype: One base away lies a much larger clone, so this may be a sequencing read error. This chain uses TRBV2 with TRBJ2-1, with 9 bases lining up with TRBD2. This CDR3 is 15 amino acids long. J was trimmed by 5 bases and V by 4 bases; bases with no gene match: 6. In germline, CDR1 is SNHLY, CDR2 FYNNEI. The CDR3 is CASSGAGGIHNEQFF. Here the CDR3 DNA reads TGTGCCAGCAGTGGAGCGGGAGGTATCCACAATGAGCAGTTCTTC.

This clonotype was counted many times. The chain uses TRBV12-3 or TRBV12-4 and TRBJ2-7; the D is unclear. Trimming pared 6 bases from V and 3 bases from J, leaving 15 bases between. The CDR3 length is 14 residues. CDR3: CASRPGGSYYEQYF. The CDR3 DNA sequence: TGTGCCAGCAGGCCCGGTGGTTCATACTACGAGCAGTACTTC.

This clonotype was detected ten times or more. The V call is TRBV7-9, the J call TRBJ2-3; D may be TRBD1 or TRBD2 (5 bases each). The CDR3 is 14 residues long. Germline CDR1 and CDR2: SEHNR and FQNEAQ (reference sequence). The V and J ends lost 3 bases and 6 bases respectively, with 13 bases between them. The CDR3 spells CASSLLGELDTQYF. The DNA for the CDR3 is TGTGCCAGCAGCTTGCTGGGGGAGTTGGATACGCAGTATTTT.

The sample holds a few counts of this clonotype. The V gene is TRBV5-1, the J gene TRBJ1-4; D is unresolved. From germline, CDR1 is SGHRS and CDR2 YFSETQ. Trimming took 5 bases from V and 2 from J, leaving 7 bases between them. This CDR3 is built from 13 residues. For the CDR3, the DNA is TGCGCCAGCAGGTCGGATACTAATGAAAAACTGTTTTTT. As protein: CASRSDTNEKLFF.